These T cell receptor beta chains were read from a single sample in a study of blood T cell repertoires in COVID-19. Some clones are missing from TCRdb's copy, which holds only in-frame ones; the method was immunoSEQ multiplex PCR. The sample contains roughly 200,000 clones, about 81% of which appear only once. Sequences were obtained from peripheral blood. The receptors were gathered from an elderly woman with COVID-19, enrolled during active disease. The CDR3 runs from the conserved cysteine through the conserved F or W. Each record gives: V gene, clone size, J gene, D gene, CDR3 DNA, CDR3 protein. A D gene is named only where the DNA matches it firmly. Expanded clones are given a class, and other clones once, few, many or no size at all.

TRBV7-7	few	TRBJ2-7	TRBD1	TGTGCCAGCAGCGTGACAGGGGTCGACGAGCAGTACTTC	CASSVTGVDEQYF
TRBV19	.	TRBJ2-5	.	TGTGCCAGTAGTTCCGGGCCCCGGGGGGAGACCCAGTACTTC	CASSSGPRGETQYF
TRBV7-8	.	TRBJ2-1	.	TGTGCCAGCAGCTCCCTAAATGAGCAGTTCTTC	CASSSLNEQFF
TRBV15	.	TRBJ2-1	.	TGTGCCACCAGCAGAGACAGGGGCCACCAATACAATGAGCAGTTCTTC	CATSRDRGHQYNEQFF
TRBV2	.	TRBJ1-2	.	TGTGCCAGCAGGGACCCCCTCGGGAAGGAGGGTAACTATGGCTACACCTTC	CASRDPLGKEGNYGYTF
TRBV6-5	.	TRBJ2-5	.	TGTGCCAGCAGTATATGGTCCCCAGGAGGAGAGACCCAGTACTTC	CASSIWSPGGETQYF
TRBV27	.	TRBJ1-6	TRBD1	TGTGCCAGCCAAGGTCTGGGACAGGGGAGCTCCTATAATTCACCCCTCCACTTT	CASQGLGQGSSYNSPLHF
TRBV3-1/TRBV3-2	.	TRBJ1-1	.	TGTGCCAGCAGCCACGCGGAACAGGGTGCAGGGGCTTTCTTT	CASSHAEQGAGAFF
TRBV7-2	.	TRBJ2-7	TRBD2	TGTGCCAGCAGCCCCCGACTAGCGCCCTACGAGCAGTACTTC	CASSPRLAPYEQYF
TRBV19	.	TRBJ2-1	TRBD2	TGTGCCACTACCTTACCGGGACTAGCGGGTAATGAGCAGTTCTTC	CATTLPGLAGNEQFF
TRBV18	.	TRBJ1-4	.	TGTGCCAGCTCACCAGAACCAGGGTCCGAAAAACTGTTTTTT	CASSPEPGSEKLFF
TRBV4-1	.	TRBJ2-3	.	TGCGCCAGCAGCCAACAGGGGTGGGCAGATACGCAGTATTTT	CASSQQGWADTQYF
TRBV5-4	.	TRBJ2-5	TRBD1	TGTGCCAGCAGCCCCCACGACAGGGAAGAGACCCAGTACTTC	CASSPHDREETQYF
TRBV25-1	.	TRBJ2-1	.	TGTGCCAGCAGTGAATACGGACAAGGGGACATCTTC	CASSEYGQGDIF
TRBV2	few	TRBJ2-1	.	TGTGCCAGCTATCCCGGACTAAACAATGAGCAGTTCTTC	CASYPGLNNEQFF
TRBV3-1/TRBV3-2	.	TRBJ1-6	TRBD1	TGTGCCAGCAGCCCAATTACAGGGGGGGATTCACCCCTCCACTTT	CASSPITGGDSPLHF
TRBV28	.	TRBJ2-7	.	TGTGCCAGCAGTATGCTAGATTACGGTTTGTCCTACGAGCAGTACTTC	CASSMLDYGLSYEQYF
TRBV9	.	TRBJ2-5	TRBD2	TGTGCCAGCAGCGTAGGACTAGCGGGGGAAGAGACCCAGTACTTC	CASSVGLAGEETQYF
TRBV6-1	once	TRBJ1-2	TRBD1	TGTGCCAGCAGTGAAGCGCCTAGGACAGGGGGTGGCTACACCTTC	CASSEAPRTGGGYTF
TRBV7-9	.	TRBJ2-1	TRBD1	TGTGCCAGCAGCTTCCCGGGACAGCCTTACAATGAGCAGTTCTTC	CASSFPGQPYNEQFF
TRBV4-2	.	TRBJ1-4	TRBD1	TGTGCCAGCAGCCAACAGGGGGCGCGGGAGGAAAAACTGTTTTTT	CASSQQGAREEKLFF
TRBV5-5	.	TRBJ2-3	TRBD1	TGTGCCAGCAGCCTGGGACAGTTCGACACAGATACGCAGTATTTT	CASSLGQFDTDTQYF
TRBV28	.	TRBJ2-7	.	TGTGCCAGCAGTTTTTGGCAGGGATTATCAGAGGATACCTACGAGCAGTACTTC	CASSFWQGLSEDTYEQYF
TRBV19	.	TRBJ1-6	.	TGTGCCAGTAGCCTTGGACAGAAGTATAATTCACCCCTCCACTTT	CASSLGQKYNSPLHF
TRBV11-3	.	TRBJ2-1	TRBD2	TGTGCCAGCAGCTTACGAGCGGGGAACAATGAGCAGTTCTTC	CASSLRAGNNEQFF
TRBV7-8	.	TRBJ2-1	.	TGTGCCAGCAGCTTAGGCGGAGGGTTGCCCTACAATGAGCAGTTCTTC	CASSLGGGLPYNEQFF
TRBV5-1	.	TRBJ2-5	.	TGCGCCAGCAGCTTGGCCCCAGGCCCCCAAGAGACCCAGTACTTC	CASSLAPGPQETQYF